These T cell receptor beta chains were read from a single sample in a study of PD-1 blockade in classical Hodgkin lymphoma. Clones were read by immunoSEQ multiplex PCR, and TCRdb kept only the in-frame ones, dropping some. The table includes 20,000 to 25,000 clones, approximately 79% detected once. This specimen was CD4+ T cells from blood, taken before the fourth cycle of nivolumab. All receptors derive from a human donor with classical Hodgkin lymphoma. The conserved cysteine and the conserved F or W are not part of the CDR3 here.

v_call cdr3_aa
TRBV6-1 ASGLRDGYEQY
TRBV7-2 ASSSNSGTLNTGELF
TRBV5-1 ASSLEGGLGYT
TRBV7-2 ASSLWDRANTEAF
TRBV19 ASSTTGGGIQY
TRBV7-8 ASSITGTTEAF
TRBV7-3 ASSPGLETDTQY
TRBV11-3 ASSLSSLNYEQY
TRBV4-2 ASSQEERGEKLF
TRBV10-3 AISATENEKLF
TRBV19 ASSGQAAAKLF
TRBV4-2 ASSQPQQGGADTQY
TRBV27 ASSFGGYSNQPQH
TRBV27 ASSFIAGDHSPLH
TRBV30 AWSLAWQNTEAF
TRBV6-5 ASSYYHEQY
TRBV6-6 ASSSGTGEQPQH
TRBV11-3 ASSPQQVGQETQY
TRBV6-6 ATSNDNQPQH
TRBV7-2 ASSLGWLGHNEQF
TRBV30 AWSGTGGFGELF
TRBV9 ASSMGQPGDYGYT
TRBV5-1 ASSFSYQETQY
TRBV5-5 ASSKETGTGFYNEQF
TRBV4-3 ASSRDRGGDTEAF
TRBV7-6 ASSLGLAGFEGQTQY
TRBV7-9 ASSPRVENEKLF
TRBV27 ASSPDRLGTDTQY
TRBV7-3 ASSPQIAGEQF
TRBV6-1 ASSGGLAGGLDTQY
TRBV6-4 ASSDPPQGPGNTIY
TRBV2 ASSQTRQGHNEQF
TRBV14 ASSQDRQYGYT